This T cell receptor beta chain came from a study of cytomegalovirus exposure and HLA in healthy donors. Broader study findings: High sensitivity and specificity were reportedly achieved when the classifier diagnosed cytomegalovirus status.

With V trimmed by 4 bases and J by 4 bases, 6 bases remained unmatched. This CDR3 contains 15 residues. Germline lookup yields CDR1 MNHEY and CDR2 SVGAGI. The study ran its PCR with 60 Vbeta and 13 Jbeta primers. TCRdb keeps only in-frame clones here, not all; method: immunoSEQ multiplex PCR. The sample lists approximately 70,000 clones, around 74% seen once, with about an eighth in the top ten. Points on this clone: The antigen remains unidentified.

The chain couples TRBV6-5 to TRBJ1-4; TRBD1 aligns across 7 bases. Sequenced sample: PBMCs. The source is a human donor in good health. The DNA of the CDR3 is TGTGCCAGCAGTTTCTCGGGACAGCGTAATGAAAAACTGTTTTTT. This codes for CASSFSGQRNEKLFF.